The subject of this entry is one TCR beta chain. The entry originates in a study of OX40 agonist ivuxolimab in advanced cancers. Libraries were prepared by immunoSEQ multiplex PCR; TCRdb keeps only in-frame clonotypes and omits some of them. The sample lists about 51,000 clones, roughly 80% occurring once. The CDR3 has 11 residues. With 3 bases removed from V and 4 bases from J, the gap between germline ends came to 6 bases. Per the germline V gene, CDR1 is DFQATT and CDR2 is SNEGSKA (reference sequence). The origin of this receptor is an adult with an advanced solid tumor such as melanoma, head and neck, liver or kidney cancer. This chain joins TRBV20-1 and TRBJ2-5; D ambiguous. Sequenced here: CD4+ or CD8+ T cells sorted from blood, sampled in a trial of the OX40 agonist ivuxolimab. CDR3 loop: CSARQVETQYF. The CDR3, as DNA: TGCAGTGCTAGGCAAGTAGAGACCCAGTACTTC.